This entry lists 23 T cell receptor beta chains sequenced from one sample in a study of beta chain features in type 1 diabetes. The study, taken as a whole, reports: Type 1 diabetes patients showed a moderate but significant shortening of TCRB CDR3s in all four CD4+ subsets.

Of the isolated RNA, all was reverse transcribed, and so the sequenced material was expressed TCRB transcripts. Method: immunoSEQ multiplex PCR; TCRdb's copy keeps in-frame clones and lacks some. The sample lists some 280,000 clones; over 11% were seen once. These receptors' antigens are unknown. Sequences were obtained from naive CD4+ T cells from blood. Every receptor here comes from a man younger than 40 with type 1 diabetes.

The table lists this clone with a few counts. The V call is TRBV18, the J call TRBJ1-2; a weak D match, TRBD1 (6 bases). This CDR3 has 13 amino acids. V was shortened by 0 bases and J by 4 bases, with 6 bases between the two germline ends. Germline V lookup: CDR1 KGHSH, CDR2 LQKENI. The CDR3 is CASSPPDSYGYTF. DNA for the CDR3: TGTGCCAGCTCACCACCGGACAGCTATGGCTACACCTTC.

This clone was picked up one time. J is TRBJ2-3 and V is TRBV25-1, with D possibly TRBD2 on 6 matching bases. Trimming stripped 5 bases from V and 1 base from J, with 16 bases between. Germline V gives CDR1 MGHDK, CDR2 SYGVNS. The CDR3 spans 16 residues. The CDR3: CASSIRSGWGTDTQYF. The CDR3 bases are TGTGCCAGCAGTATTCGGAGCGGGTGGGGCACAGATACGCAGTATTTT.

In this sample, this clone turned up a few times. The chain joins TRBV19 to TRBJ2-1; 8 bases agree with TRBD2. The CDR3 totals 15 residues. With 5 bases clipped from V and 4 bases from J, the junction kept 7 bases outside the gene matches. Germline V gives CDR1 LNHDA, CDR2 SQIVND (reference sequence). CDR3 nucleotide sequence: TGTGCCAGTAGTTCTCGTAGCGGGGAGTACAATGAGCAGTTCTTC. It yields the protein CASSSRSGEYNEQFF.

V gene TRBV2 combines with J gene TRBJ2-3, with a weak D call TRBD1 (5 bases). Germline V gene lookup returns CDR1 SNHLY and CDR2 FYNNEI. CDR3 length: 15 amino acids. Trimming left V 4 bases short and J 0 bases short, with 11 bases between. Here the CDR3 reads CASSVLGASTDTQYF. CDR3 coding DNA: TGTGCCAGCAGTGTCCTAGGGGCAAGCACAGATACGCAGTATTTT.

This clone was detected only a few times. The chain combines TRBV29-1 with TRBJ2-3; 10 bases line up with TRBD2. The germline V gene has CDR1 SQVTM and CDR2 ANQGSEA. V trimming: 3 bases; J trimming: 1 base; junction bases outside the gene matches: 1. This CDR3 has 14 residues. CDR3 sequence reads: CSVDSGRRTDTQYF. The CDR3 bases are TGCAGCGTTGATAGCGGGAGGCGCACAGATACGCAGTATTTT.

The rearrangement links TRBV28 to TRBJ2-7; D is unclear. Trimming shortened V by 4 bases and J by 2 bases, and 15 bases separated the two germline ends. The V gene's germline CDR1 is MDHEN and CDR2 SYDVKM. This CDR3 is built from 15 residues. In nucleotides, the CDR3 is TGTGCCAGCAGTTCAGAGACATACAACGCCTACGAGCAGTACTTC. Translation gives CASSSETYNAYEQYF.

CDR3 nucleotide sequence: TGTGCCAGCGTAAGTTTCACTAGCTCCTACAATGAGCAGTTCTTC. Its translation is CASVSFTSSYNEQFF. The chain carries TRBV7-2 and TRBJ2-1; TRBD2 is a possible D gene (5 bases). The V gene lost 8 bases and the J gene lost 0 bases, with 14 bases spanning the gap. CDR3 size: 15 residues. Germline lookup yields CDR1 SGHTA and CDR2 FQGNSA.

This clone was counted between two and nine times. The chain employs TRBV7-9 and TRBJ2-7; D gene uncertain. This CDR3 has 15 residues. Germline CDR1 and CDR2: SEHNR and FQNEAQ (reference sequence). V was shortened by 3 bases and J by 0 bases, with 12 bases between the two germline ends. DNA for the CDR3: TGTGCCAGCAGCTTTGGTTTCGAGGACTCCTACGAGCAGTACTTC. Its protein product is CASSFGFEDSYEQYF.

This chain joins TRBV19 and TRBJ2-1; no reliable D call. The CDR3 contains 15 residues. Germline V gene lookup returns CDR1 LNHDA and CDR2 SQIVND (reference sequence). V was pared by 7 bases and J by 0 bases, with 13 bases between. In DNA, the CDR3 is TGTGCCAGTACTTCAATTCTGAGCTCCTACAATGAGCAGTTCTTC. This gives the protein CASTSILSSYNEQFF.

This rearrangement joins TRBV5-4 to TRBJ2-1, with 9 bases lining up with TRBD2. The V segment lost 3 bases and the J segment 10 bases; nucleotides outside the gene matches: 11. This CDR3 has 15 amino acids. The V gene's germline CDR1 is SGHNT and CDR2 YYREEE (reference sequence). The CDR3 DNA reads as TGTGCCAGCAGCTCCCAGGTAGCGGGAGAGGGAGAGCAGTTCTTC. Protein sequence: CASSSQVAGEGEQFF.

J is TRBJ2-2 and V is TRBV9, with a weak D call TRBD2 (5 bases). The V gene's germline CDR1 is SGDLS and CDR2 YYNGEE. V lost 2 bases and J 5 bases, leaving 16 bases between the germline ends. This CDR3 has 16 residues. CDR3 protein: CASSVGAGGRTGELFF. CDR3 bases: TGTGCCAGCAGCGTGGGAGCTGGCGGGCGGACCGGGGAGCTGTTTTTT.

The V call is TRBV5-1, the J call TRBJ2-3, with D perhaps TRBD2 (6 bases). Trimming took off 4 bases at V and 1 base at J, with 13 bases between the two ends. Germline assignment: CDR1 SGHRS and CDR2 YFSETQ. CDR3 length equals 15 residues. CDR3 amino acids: CASSDGTLRTDTQYF. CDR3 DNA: TGCGCCAGCAGCGACGGGACTCTCCGCACAGATACGCAGTATTTT.

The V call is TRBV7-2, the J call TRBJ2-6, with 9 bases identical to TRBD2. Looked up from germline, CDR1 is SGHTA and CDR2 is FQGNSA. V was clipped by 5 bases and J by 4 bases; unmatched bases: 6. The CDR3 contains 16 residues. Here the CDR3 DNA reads TGTGCCAGCAGCAAGACTAGCGGCACCGGGGCCAACGTCCTGACTTTC. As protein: CASSKTSGTGANVLTF.

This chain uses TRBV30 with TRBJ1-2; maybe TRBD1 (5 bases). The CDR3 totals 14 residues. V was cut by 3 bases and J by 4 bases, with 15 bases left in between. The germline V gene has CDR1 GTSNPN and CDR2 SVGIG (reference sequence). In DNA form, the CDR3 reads TGTGCCTGGAGGGAAAGGGGAAGGGGCTATGGCTACACCTTC. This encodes CAWRERGRGYGYTF.

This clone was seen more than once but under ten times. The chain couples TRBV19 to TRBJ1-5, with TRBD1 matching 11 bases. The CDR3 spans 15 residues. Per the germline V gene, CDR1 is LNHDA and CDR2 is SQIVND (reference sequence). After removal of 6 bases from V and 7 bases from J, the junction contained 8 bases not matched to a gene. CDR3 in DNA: TGTGCCAGTAGCCCTGGACAGGGGGCACGCCAGCCCCAGCATTTT. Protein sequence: CASSPGQGARQPQHF. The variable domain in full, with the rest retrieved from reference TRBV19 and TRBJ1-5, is DGGITQSPKYLFRKEGQNVTLSCEQNLNHDAMYWYRQDPGQGLRLIYYSQIVNDFQKGDIAEGYSVSREKKESFPLTVTSAQKNPTAFYLCASSPGQGARQPQHFGDGTRLSIL.

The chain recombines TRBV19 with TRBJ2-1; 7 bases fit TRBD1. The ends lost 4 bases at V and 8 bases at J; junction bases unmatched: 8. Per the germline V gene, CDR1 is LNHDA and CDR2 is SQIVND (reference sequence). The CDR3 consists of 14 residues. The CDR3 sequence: CASSRGQRIDEQFF. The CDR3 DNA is TGTGCCAGTAGTAGGGGACAGCGTATCGATGAGCAGTTCTTC.

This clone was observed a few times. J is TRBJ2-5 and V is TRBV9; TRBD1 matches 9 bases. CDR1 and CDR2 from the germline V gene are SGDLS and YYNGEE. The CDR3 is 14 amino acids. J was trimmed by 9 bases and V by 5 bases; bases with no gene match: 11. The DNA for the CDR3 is TGTGCCAGCAGTGCTCCCGGGACAGGGAGGGCCCAGTACTTC. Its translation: CASSAPGTGRAQYF. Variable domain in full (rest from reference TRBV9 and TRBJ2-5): DSGVTQTPKHLITATGQRVTLRCSPRSGDLSVYWYQQSLDQGLQFLIQYYNGEERAKGNILERFSAQQFPDLHSELNLSSLELGDSALYFCASSAPGTGRAQYFGPGTRLLVL.

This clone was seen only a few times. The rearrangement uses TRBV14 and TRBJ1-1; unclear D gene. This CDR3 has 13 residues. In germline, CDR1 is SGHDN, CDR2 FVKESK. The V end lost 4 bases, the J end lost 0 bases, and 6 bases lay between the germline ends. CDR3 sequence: CASSRSLNTEAFF. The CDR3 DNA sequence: TGTGCCAGCAGCCGGAGCCTGAACACTGAAGCTTTCTTT.

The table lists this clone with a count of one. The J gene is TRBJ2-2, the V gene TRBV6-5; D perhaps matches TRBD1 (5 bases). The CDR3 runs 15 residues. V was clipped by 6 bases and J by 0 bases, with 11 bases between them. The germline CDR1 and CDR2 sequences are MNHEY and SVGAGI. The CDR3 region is CASSPQGTNTGELFF. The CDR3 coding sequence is TGTGCCAGCAGCCCGCAGGGTACGAACACCGGGGAGCTGTTTTTT.

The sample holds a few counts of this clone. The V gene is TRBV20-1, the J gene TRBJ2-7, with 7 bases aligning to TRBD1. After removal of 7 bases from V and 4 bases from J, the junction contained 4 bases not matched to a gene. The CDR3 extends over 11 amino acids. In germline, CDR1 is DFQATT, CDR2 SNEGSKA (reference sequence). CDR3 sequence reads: CSVDRVYEQYF. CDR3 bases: TGCAGTGTAGACAGGGTGTACGAGCAGTACTTC.

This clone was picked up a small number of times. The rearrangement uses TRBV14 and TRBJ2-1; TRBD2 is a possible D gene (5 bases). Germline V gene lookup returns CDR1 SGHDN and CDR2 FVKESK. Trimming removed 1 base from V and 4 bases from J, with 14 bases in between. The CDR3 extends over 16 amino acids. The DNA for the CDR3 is TGTGCCAGCAGCCAAGGATACGGGATTGGATACAATGAGCAGTTCTTC. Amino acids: CASSQGYGIGYNEQFF.

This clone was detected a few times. In nucleotides, the CDR3 is TGTGCCAGCAGTCGTAACAGGGACCACTACGAGCAGTACTTC. This translates into CASSRNRDHYEQYF. The rearrangement uses TRBV6-5 and TRBJ2-7; D is perhaps TRBD1 (6 bases). The ends were cut back, 5 bases at V and 3 bases at J, with 14 bases in the middle. The germline V gene has CDR1 MNHEY and CDR2 SVGAGI. The CDR3 is 14 amino acids.

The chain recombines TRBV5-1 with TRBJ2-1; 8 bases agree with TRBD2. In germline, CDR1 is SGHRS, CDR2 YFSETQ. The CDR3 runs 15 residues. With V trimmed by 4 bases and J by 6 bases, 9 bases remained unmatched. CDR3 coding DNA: TGCGCCAGCAGCCGCAGGGGACGGGGGGGCAATGAGCAGTTCTTC. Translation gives CASSRRGRGGNEQFF.